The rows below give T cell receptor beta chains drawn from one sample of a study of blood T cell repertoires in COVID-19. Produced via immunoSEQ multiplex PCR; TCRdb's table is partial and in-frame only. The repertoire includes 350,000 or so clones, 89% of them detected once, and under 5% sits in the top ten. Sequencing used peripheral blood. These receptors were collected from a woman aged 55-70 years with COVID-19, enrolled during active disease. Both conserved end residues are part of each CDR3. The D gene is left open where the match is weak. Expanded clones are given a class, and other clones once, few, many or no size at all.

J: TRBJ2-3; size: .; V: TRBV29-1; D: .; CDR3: CSVEGIEPSTDTQYF; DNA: TGCAGCGTTGAAGGTATAGAACCTAGCACAGATACGCAGTATTTT
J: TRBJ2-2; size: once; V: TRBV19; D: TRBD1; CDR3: CASSPWDRIDTGELFF; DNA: TGTGCCAGTAGTCCCTGGGACAGGATAGACACCGGGGAGCTGTTTTTT
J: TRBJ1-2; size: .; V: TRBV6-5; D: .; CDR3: CASSYEAGNYGYTF; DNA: TGTGCCAGCAGTTACGAGGCAGGGAACTATGGCTACACCTTC
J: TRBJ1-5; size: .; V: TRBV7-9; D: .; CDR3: CASSLAQGMTQHF; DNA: TGTGCCAGCAGCTTAGCCCAGGGCATGACCCAGCATTTT
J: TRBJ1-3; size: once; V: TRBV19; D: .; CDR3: CASRTARSGNTIYF; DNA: TGTGCCAGTCGGACAGCCCGCTCTGGAAACACCATATATTTT
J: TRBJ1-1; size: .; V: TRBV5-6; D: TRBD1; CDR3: CASSLRGQGLAEAFF; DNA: TGTGCCAGCAGCTTGAGGGGACAGGGGTTAGCTGAAGCTTTCTTT
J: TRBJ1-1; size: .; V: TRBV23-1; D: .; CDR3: CASSQCGENTEAFF; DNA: TGCGCCAGCAGTCAGTGCGGGGAGAACACTGAAGCTTTCTTT
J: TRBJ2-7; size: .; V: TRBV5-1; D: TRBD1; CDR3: CASSFDRGAHEQYF; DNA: TGCGCCAGCAGCTTCGACAGGGGGGCCCACGAGCAGTACTTC
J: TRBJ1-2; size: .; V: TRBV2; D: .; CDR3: CASSEREGSFYGYTF; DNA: TGTGCCAGCAGTGAACGAGAGGGCTCTTTCTATGGCTACACCTTC
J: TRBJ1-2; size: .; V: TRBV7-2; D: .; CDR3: CASSYLGATTYGYTF; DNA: TGTGCCAGCAGCTATCTGGGGGCGACTACCTATGGCTACACCTTC
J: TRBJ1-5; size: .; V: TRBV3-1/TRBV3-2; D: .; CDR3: CASSPEGNQPQHF; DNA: TGTGCCAGCAGCCCTGAGGGCAATCAGCCCCAGCATTTT
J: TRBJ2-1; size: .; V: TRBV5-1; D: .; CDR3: CASSLSEHSEQFF; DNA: TGCGCCAGCAGCTTGAGTGAGCACTCTGAGCAGTTCTTC
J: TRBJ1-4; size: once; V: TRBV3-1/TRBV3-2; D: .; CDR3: CASSQVQQGGLFF; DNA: TGTGCCAGCAGCCAAGTTCAACAGGGCGGACTGTTTTTT
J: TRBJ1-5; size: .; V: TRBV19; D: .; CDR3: CASRAVNQPQHF; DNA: TGTGCCAGTAGGGCAGTGAATCAGCCCCAGCATTTT
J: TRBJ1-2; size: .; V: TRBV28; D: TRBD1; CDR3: CASSLDRGRNYGYTF; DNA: TGTGCCAGCAGCTTAGACAGGGGAAGAAACTATGGCTACACCTTC
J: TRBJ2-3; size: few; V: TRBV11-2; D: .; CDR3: CASSLEIGGGHTDTQYF; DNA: TGTGCCAGCAGCCTGGAGATTGGCGGGGGACACACAGATACGCAGTATTTT
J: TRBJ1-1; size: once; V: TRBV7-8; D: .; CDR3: CASSLNDMMNTEAFF; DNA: TGTGCCAGCAGCTTAAACGACATGATGAACACTGAAGCTTTCTTT
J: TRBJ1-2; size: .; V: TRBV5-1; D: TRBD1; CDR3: CASSGGQGQMRYGYTF; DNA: TGCGCCAGCAGTGGGGGACAGGGCCAGATGAGGTATGGCTACACCTTC
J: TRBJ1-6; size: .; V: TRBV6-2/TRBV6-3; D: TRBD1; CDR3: CASSQLDRVYNSPLHF; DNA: TGTGCCAGCAGCCAATTGGACAGGGTGTATAATTCACCCCTCCACTTT
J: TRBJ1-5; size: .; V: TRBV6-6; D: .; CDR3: CASSLSGGAGQPQHF; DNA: TGTGCCAGCAGTCTCTCTGGGGGCGCAGGTCAGCCCCAGCATTTT
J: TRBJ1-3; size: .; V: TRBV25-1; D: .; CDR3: CASSELGGSSGNTIYF; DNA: TGTGCCAGCAGTGAATTAGGAGGGAGTAGCGGAAACACCATATATTTT
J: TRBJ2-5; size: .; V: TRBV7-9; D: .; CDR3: CASSFFPSIQETQYF; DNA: TGTGCCAGCAGCTTTTTCCCCTCTATCCAAGAGACCCAGTACTTC
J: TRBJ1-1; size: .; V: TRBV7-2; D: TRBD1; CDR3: CASSMDRLTEAFF; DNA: TGTGCCAGCAGCATGGACAGGCTCACTGAAGCTTTCTTT
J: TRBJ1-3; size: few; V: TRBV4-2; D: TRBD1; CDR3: CASSALETGTGGNTIYF; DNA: TGTGCCAGCAGCGCTTTAGAGACAGGGACGGGTGGAAACACCATATATTTT
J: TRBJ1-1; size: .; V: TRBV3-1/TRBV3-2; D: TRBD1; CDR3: CASSPEGTGKFPDTEAFF; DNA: TGTGCCAGCAGCCCCGAAGGGACAGGGAAATTTCCGGACACTGAAGCTTTCTTT
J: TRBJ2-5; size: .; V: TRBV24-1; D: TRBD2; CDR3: CATSGGPGLAGGLQETQYF; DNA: TGTGCCACCAGTGGGGGCCCGGGACTAGCGGGGGGACTCCAAGAGACCCAGTACTTC
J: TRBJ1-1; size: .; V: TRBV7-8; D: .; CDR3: CASSRGQTILNTEAFF; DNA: TGTGCCAGCAGCCGGGGACAAACTATACTTAACACTGAAGCTTTCTTT
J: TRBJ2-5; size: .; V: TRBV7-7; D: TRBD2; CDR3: CASSLARGVRETQYF; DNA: TGTGCCAGCAGCTTAGCGCGGGGGGTTAGGGAGACCCAGTACTTC
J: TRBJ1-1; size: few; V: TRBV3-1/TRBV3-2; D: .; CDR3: CASTTKVLNTEAFF; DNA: TGTGCCAGCACTACCAAAGTATTGAACACTGAAGCTTTCTTT
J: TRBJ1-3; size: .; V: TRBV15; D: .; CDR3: CATRDGGSGLTGNTIYF; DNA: TGTGCCACCAGGGACGGCGGGAGTGGGCTAACTGGAAACACCATATATTTT
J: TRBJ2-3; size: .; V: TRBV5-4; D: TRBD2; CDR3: CASSQRTSFSTDTQYF; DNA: TGTGCCAGCAGCCAAAGGACTAGCTTTAGCACAGATACGCAGTATTTT
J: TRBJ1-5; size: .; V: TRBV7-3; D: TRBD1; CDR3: CASSPQGDGNQPQHF; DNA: TGTGCCAGCAGCCCTCAGGGGGACGGCAATCAGCCCCAGCATTTT
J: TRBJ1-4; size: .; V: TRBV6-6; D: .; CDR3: CAAAYRETNEKLFF; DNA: TGTGCCGCCGCCTACCGGGAAACTAATGAAAAACTGTTTTTT
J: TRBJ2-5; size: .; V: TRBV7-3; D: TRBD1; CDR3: CASSRSGQGETQYF; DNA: TGTGCCAGCAGCCGATCGGGACAGGGAGAGACCCAGTACTTC
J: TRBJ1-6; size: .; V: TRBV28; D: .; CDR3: CASSLYRDNSPLHF; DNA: TGTGCCAGCAGTTTATACAGAGATAATTCACCCCTCCACTTT
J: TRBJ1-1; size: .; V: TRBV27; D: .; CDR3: CASSLRQNYEAFF; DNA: TGTGCCAGCAGTTTACGACAGAACTATGAAGCTTTCTTT
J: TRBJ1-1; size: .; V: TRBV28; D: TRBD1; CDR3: CASSSGQIMNTEAFF; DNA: TGTGCCAGCAGTTCGGGACAGATCATGAACACTGAAGCTTTCTTT
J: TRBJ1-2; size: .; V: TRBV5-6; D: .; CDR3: CASSLRRGKDGYTF; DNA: TGTGCCAGCAGCTTGCGTCGGGGGAAGGATGGCTACACCTTC
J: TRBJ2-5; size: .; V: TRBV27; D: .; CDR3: CASSSLTADETQYF; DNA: TGTGCCAGCAGTTCCCTAACAGCGGACGAGACCCAGTACTTC
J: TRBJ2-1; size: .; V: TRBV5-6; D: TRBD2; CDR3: CASSYTQAGGYNEQFF; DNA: TGTGCCAGCAGCTACACCCAAGCGGGGGGCTACAATGAGCAGTTCTTC